Following are 14 T cell receptor beta chains from one sample sequenced in a study of blood T cell repertoires in COVID-19. Produced via immunoSEQ multiplex PCR; TCRdb's table is partial and in-frame only. The sample lists approximately 300,000 clones, about 90% occurring once. Sequenced material: peripheral blood. These receptors came from a woman aged 35 to 49 with acute or convalescent COVID-19.

This clone turned up a few times. V usage is TRBV5-1 and J usage is TRBJ2-1, with a tentative D call TRBD1 (6 bases). V shed 2 bases and J shed 6 bases, with 21 bases lying between them. The length of the CDR3 is 17 residues. CDR1 and CDR2 from the germline V gene are SGHRS and YFSETQ. CDR3 sequence reads: CASSFQGQGSMGNEQFF. CDR3 DNA: TGCGCCAGCAGCTTTCAAGGTCAGGGGTCGATGGGCAATGAGCAGTTCTTC.

The chain recombines TRBV5-6 with TRBJ1-4; D call uncertain. Germline values: CDR1 SGHDT, CDR2 YYEEEE. The V and J ends lost 9 bases and 3 bases respectively, with 12 bases between them. This CDR3 contains 13 residues. CDR3 coding DNA: TGTGCCACACAGTCGTGGGCTAATGAAAAACTGTTTTTT. Translated, it gives CATQSWANEKLFF.

This chain connects TRBV15 to TRBJ2-7; D gene ambiguous. V was pared by 0 bases and J by 4 bases, with 10 bases between. This CDR3 has 14 amino acids. CDR1 LNHNV and CDR2 YYDKDF come from the germline V gene (reference sequence). The CDR3 protein is CATSRDRGGYEQYV. The DNA for the CDR3 is TGTGCCACCAGCAGAGATCGTGGCGGATACGAGCAGTACGTC.

CDR3 bases: TGCAGTGCCGCGGGGGTGGATACGCAGTATTTT. Its translation is CSAAGVDTQYF. The J gene is TRBJ2-3, the V gene TRBV20-1, with 7 bases lining up with TRBD2. The CDR3 contains 11 residues. With V trimmed by 6 bases and J by 6 bases, 3 bases remained unmatched. Germline CDR1 and CDR2: DFQATT and SNEGSKA (reference sequence).

This clone was counted a single time. The gene calls are TRBV6-5 and TRBJ1-1; D is unresolved. The CDR3 covers 11 residues. The germline V gene has CDR1 MNHEY and CDR2 SVGAGI. V lost 0 bases and J lost 7, with 3 bases in between. CDR3 sequence: CASSYSSEAFF. Here the CDR3 DNA reads TGTGCCAGCAGTTACTCGAGTGAAGCTTTCTTT.

The chain links TRBV2 to TRBJ2-5; TRBD1 might be the D (6 bases). CDR3 size: 13 residues. Trimming took 7 bases from V and 2 from J, leaving 11 bases between them. CDR1 and CDR2 (germline): SNHLY, FYNNEI. CDR3 region: CASNVDRQETQYF. CDR3 DNA sequence: TGTGCCAGCAACGTGGACAGACAAGAGACCCAGTACTTC.

The V call is TRBV29-1, the J call TRBJ1-1; D call uncertain. Germline V CDR1 and CDR2: SQVTM, ANQGSEA. CDR3 size: 11 residues. The V end was cut by 2 bases, the J end by 9 bases, with 10 bases between. This CDR3 is CSVEPEEKAFF. DNA of the CDR3: TGCAGCGTTGAACCGGAGGAGAAAGCTTTCTTT. Combining the CDR3 with reference TRBV29-1 and TRBJ1-1 gives the whole variable domain SAVISQKPSRDICQRGTSLTIQCQVDSQVTMMFWYRQQPGQSLTLIATANQGSEATYESGFVIDKFPISRPNLTFSTLTVSNMSPEDSSIYLCSVEPEEKAFFGQGTRLTVV.

About this clone: The same CDR3 also results from other DNA sequences found in this sample. The gene calls are TRBV5-1 and TRBJ1-4; 7 bases fit TRBD1. V lost 5 bases, J lost 0 bases, and 4 bases stayed unmatched. The V gene's germline CDR1 is SGHRS and CDR2 YFSETQ. The CDR3 runs 15 residues. CDR3 sequence (DNA): TGCGCCAGCAGTACAGGGGAAGCAACTAATGAAAAACTGTTTTTT. It encodes CASSTGEATNEKLFF.

J is TRBJ2-1 and V is TRBV4-2, with TRBD1 matching over 7 bases. Germline V gene sequence: CDR1 LGHNA, CDR2 YNFKEQ. V was pared by 4 bases and J by 4 bases, with 7 bases of the junction left unmatched. This CDR3 is 15 amino acids long. The DNA of the CDR3 is TGTGCCAGCAGCCGGGGCCGGGACAGTTACAATGAGCAGTTCTTC. It codes for CASSRGRDSYNEQFF.

The chain joins TRBV19 to TRBJ1-6; weak D call: TRBD1 (5 bases). The length of the CDR3 is 14 residues. The germline CDR1 and CDR2 sequences are LNHDA and SQIVND (reference sequence). V lost 3 bases and J 10 bases, leaving 13 bases between the germline ends. The CDR3, as DNA: TGTGCCAGTAGTATCCTCGACAGCTCATCACCCCTCCACTTT. As protein: CASSILDSSSPLHF.

The chain carries TRBV7-9 and TRBJ1-1; possibly TRBD1 for D (6 bases). Germline loops: CDR1 SEHNR, CDR2 FQNEAQ (reference sequence). CDR3 length: 15 residues. Trimming shortened V by 6 bases and J by 6 bases, and 20 bases separated the two germline ends. The CDR3 region is CASRLGRQDGAEAFF. The CDR3 DNA follows: TGTGCCAGCAGATTGGGGCGACAGGACGGAGCTGAAGCTTTCTTT. The whole variable domain, filled in from reference TRBV7-9 and TRBJ1-1, reads DTGVSQNPRHKITKRGQNVTFRCDPISEHNRLYWYRQTLGQGPEFLTYFQNEAQLEKSRLLSDRFSAERPKGSFSTLEIQRTEQGDSAMYLCASRLGRQDGAEAFFGQGTRLTVV.

The rearrangement joins TRBV5-6 to TRBJ2-5; D is possibly TRBD2 (6 bases). Trimming stripped 4 bases from V and 5 bases from J, with 15 bases between. Looked up from germline, CDR1 is SGHDT and CDR2 is YYEEEE. This CDR3 spans 14 amino acids. In DNA, the CDR3 is TGTGCCAGCAGCCCAGGAGGGAGGTGGGAGACCCAGTACTTC. It translates to CASSPGGRWETQYF.

This clone was counted at least ten times. This chain joins TRBV28 and TRBJ1-1; TRBD1 is a possible D gene (5 bases). The V gene lost 8 bases and the J gene lost 5 bases, with 12 bases spanning the gap. CDR3 length equals 12 residues. In germline, CDR1 is MDHEN, CDR2 SYDVKM. In DNA, the CDR3 is TGTGCCAGCGGCGTTGGGGGGACTGAAGCTTTCTTT. Translation gives CASGVGGTEAFF.

This clone was seen just once. V is TRBV10-3 and J is TRBJ1-1; perhaps TRBD1 as D (6 bases). Between the trimmed V and J ends, which lost 6 bases and 1 base, there was a span of 12 bases. Germline-derived CDR1 and CDR2 are ENHRY and SYGVKD. There are 14 residues in the CDR3. The CDR3 sequence is CAIRAQGRNTEAFF. CDR3 sequence (DNA): TGTGCCATCAGGGCCCAGGGGAGGAACACTGAAGCTTTCTTT.